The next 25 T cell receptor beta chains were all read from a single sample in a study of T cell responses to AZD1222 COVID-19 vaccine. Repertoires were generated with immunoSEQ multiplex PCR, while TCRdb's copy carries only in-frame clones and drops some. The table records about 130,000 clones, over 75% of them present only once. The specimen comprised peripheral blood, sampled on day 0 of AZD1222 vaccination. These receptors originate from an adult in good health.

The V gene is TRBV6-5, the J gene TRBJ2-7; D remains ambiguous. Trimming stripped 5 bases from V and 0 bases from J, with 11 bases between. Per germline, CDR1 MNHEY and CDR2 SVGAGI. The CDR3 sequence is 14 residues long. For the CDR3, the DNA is TGTGCCAGCAGTCTTTATTGGGGCTCCTACGAGCAGTACTTC. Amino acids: CASSLYWGSYEQYF.

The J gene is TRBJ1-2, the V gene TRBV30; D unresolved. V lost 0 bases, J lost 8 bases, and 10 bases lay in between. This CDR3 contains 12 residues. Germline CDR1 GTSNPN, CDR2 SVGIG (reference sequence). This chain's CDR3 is CAWSVSGRGYTF. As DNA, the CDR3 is TGTGCCTGGAGTGTGAGCGGGCGCGGCTACACCTTC.

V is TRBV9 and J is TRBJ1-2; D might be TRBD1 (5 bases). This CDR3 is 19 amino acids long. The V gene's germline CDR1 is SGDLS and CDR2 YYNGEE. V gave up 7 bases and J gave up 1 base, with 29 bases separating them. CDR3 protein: CASGGSGRGDPEDNYGYTF. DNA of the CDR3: TGTGCCAGCGGGGGGTCCGGGAGGGGCGACCCTGAGGATAACTATGGCTACACCTTC.

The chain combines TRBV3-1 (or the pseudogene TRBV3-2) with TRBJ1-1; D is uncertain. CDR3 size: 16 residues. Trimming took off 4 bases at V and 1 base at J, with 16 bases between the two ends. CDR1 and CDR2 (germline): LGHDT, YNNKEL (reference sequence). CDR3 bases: TGTGCCAGCAGCCGCGTTTCCGGGGATGCGAACACTGAAGCTTTCTTT. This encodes CASSRVSGDANTEAFF.

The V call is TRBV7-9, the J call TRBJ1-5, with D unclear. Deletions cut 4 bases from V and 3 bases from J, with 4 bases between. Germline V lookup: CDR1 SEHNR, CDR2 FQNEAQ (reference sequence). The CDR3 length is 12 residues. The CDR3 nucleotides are TGTGCCAGCAGCTCAGACAATCAGCCCCAGCATTTT. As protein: CASSSDNQPQHF.

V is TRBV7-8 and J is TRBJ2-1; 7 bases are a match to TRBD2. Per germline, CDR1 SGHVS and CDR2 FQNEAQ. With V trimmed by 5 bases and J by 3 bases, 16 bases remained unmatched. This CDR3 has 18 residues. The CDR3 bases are TGTGCCAGCAGCCGCACCTCGCTCCTGACGGGAGGCTACAATGAGCAGTTCTTC. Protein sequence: CASSRTSLLTGGYNEQFF. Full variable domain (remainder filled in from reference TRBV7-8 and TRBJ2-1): GAGVSQSPRYKVAKRGQDVALRCDPISGHVSLFWYQQALGQGPEFLTYFQNEAQLDKSGLPSDRFFAERPEGSVSTLKIQRTQQEDSAVYLCASSRTSLLTGGYNEQFFGPGTRLTVL.

Written as DNA, the CDR3 is TGTGCCAGCAGTGAATCGGGCAGTTCGGAGACCCAGTACTTC. Protein product: CASSESGSSETQYF. J is TRBJ2-5 and V is TRBV25-1, with D unresolved. CDR1 and CDR2 from the germline V gene are MGHDK and SYGVNS. This CDR3 region has 14 residues. V gave up 1 base and J gave up 5 bases, with 11 bases separating them.

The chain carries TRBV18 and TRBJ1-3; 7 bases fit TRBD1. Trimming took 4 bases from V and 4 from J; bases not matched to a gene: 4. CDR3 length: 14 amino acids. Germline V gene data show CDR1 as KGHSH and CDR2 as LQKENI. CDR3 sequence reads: CASSRQGEGNTIYF. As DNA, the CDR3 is TGTGCCAGCTCACGACAGGGAGAGGGAAACACCATATATTTT. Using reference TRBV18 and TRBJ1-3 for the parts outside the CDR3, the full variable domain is NAGVMQNPRHLVRRRGQEARLRCSPMKGHSHVYWYRQLPEEGLKFMVYLQKENIIDESGMPKERFSAEFPKEGPSILRIQQVVRGDSAAYFCASSRQGEGNTIYFGEGSWLTVV.

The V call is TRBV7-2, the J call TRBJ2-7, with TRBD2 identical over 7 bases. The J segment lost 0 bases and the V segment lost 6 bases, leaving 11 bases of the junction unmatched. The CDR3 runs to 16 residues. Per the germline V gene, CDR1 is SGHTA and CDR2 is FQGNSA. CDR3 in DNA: TGTGCCAGCAGTCGGGCTGGACGGGGGGACTCCTACGAGCAGTACTTC. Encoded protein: CASSRAGRGDSYEQYF.

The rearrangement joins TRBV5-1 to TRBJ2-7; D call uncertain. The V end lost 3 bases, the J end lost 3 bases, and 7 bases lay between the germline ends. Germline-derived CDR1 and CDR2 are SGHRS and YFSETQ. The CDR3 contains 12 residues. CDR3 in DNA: TGCGCCAGCAGCTATGACCTCTACGAGCAGTACTTC. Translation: CASSYDLYEQYF.

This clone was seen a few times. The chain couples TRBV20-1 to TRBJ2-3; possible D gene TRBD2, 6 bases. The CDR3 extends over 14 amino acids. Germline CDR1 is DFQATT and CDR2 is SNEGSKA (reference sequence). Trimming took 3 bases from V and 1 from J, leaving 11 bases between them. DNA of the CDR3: TGCAGTGCTAGTCGCGGGGACGGCACAGATACGCAGTATTTT. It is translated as CSASRGDGTDTQYF.

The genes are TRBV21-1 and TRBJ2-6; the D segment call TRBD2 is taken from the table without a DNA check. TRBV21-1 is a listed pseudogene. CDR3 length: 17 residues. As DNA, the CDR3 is TGTGCCAGCAAAGCCCGGGACTCGTACTCTGGGGCCAACGTCCTGACTTTC. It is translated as CASKARDSYSGANVLTF.

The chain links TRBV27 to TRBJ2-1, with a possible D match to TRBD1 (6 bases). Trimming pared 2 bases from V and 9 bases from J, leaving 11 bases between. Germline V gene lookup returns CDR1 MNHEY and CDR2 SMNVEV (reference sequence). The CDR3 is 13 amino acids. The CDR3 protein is CASSLPEGGEQFF. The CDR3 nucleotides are TGTGCCAGCAGTTTACCGGAAGGGGGTGAGCAGTTCTTC.

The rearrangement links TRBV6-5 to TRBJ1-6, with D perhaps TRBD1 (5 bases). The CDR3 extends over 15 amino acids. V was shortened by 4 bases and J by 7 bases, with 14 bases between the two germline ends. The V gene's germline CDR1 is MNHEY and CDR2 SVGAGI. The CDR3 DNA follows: TGTGCCAGCAGTTTCGAAAAGGGGAGAAATTCACCCCTCCACTTT. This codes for CASSFEKGRNSPLHF.

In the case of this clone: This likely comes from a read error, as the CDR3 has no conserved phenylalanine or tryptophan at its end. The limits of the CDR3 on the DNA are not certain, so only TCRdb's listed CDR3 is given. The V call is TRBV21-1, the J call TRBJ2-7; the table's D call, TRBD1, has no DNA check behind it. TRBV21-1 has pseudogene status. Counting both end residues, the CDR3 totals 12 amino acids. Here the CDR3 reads CASSILSRTGLA.

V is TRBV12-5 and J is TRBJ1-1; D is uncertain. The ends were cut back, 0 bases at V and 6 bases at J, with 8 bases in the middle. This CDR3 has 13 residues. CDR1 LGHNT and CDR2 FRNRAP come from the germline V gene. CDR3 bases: TGTGCTAGTGGTTTGGTGCCCCTGGCTGAAGCTTTCTTT. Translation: CASGLVPLAEAFF.

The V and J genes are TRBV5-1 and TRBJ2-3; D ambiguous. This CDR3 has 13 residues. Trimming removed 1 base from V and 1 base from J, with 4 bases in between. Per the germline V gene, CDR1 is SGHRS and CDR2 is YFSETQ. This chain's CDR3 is CASSLPGTDTQYF. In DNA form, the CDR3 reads TGCGCCAGCAGCTTGCCAGGCACAGATACGCAGTATTTT.

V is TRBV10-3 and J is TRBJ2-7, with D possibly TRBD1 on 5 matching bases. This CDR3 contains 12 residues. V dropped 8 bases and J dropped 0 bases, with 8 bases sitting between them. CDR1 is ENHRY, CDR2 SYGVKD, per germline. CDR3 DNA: TGTGCCATCGGCGACAGCTCCTACGAGCAGTACTTC. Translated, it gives CAIGDSSYEQYF.

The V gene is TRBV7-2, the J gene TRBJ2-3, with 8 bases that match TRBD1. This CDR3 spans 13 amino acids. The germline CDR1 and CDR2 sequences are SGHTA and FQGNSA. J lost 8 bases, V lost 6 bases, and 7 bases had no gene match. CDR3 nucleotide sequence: TGTGCCAGCAGTTATCAGGGGGCAGGTACGCAGTATTTT. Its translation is CASSYQGAGTQYF.

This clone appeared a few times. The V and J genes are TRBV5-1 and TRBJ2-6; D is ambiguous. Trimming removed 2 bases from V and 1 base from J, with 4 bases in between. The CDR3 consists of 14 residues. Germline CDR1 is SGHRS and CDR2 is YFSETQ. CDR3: CASSFGSGANVLTF. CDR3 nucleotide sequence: TGCGCCAGCAGCTTTGGGTCTGGGGCCAACGTCCTGACTTTC.

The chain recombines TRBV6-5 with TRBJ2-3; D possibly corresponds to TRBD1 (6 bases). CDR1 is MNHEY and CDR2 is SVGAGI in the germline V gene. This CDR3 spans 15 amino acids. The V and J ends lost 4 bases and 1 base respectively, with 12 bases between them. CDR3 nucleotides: TGTGCCAGCAGTTTTCCAGGGGACCGCACAGATACGCAGTATTTT. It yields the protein CASSFPGDRTDTQYF.

This chain's CDR3 is CAWNYGTGVWNEQFF. The CDR3 bases are TGTGCCTGGAACTACGGGACAGGGGTTTGGAATGAGCAGTTCTTC. The V gene is TRBV30, the J gene TRBJ2-1, with 10 bases fitting TRBD1. V gave up 4 bases and J gave up 7 bases; unmatched junction bases: 10. The CDR3 sequence is 15 residues long. Germline CDR1 is GTSNPN and CDR2 is SVGIG (reference sequence).

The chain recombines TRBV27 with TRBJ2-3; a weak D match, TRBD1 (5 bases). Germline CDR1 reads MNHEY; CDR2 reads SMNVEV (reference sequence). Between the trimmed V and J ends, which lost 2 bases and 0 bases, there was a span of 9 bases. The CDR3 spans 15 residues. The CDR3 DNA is TGTGCCAGCAGTTTAAGACAGTCTAGCACAGATACGCAGTATTTT. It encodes CASSLRQSSTDTQYF.

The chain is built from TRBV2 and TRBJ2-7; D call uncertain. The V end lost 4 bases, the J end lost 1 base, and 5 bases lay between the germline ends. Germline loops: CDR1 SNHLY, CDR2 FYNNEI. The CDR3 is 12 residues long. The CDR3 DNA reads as TGTGCCAGCAGTGTAAATTCCTACGAGCAGTACTTC. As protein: CASSVNSYEQYF.

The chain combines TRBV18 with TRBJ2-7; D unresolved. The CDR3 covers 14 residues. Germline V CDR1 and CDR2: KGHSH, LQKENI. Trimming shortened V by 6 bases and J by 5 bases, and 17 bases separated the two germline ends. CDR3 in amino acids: CASSVVEGFHEQYF. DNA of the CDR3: TGTGCCAGCTCCGTGGTGGAAGGGTTCCACGAGCAGTACTTC.